The source of this TCR gamma chain is a study of Vδ1+ human thymocytes. As concerns this clone: Its specificity is not known.

Study findings and constraints: Thymic TRG and TRD repertoires appeared highly polyclonal.

Sequences come from RNA converted to cDNA by reverse transcription. Multiplex PCR used pooled V-gene forward primers and a constant-region reverse primer to amplify CDR3s. TCRdb re-called clones from the multiplex PCR reads via CATT. This table holds approximately 8,500 gamma-chain clones, 56% found once. Per germline, CDR1 EGSTGY and CDR2 YDSYTSSV. V lost 2 bases, J lost 10 bases, and 5 bases stayed unmatched. The CDR3 sequence is 11 residues long. J is TRGJ1 or TRGJ2 and V is TRGV4. No J segment appears in TCRdb, so it was assigned here by matching the sequence to germline. Sequences were obtained from Vdelta1+ gamma-delta thymocytes from the thymus. Subset noted: FACS-sorted CD3+ TCRalphabeta- TCRVdelta1+ TCRVdelta2- thymocytes. The clonotype originates from a girl under three years old who had congenital heart surgery. The CDR3 reads CATWDDQKKLF. DNA for the CDR3: TGTGCCACCTGGGATGACCAAAAGAAACTCTTT.